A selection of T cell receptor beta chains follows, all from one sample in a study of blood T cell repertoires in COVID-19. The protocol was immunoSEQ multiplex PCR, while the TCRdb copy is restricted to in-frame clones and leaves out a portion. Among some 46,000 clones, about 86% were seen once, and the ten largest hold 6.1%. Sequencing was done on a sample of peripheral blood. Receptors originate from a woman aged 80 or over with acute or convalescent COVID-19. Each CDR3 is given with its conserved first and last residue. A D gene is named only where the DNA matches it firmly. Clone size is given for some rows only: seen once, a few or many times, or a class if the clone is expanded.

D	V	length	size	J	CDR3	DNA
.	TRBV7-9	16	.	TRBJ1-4	CASSSGTTTTNEKLFF	TGTGCCAGCAGCTCCGGGACAACTACAACTAATGAAAAACTGTTTTTT
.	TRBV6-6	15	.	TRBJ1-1	CASSYGGSRLPEAFF	TGTGCCAGCAGCTACGGTGGATCGCGGCTCCCTGAAGCTTTCTTT
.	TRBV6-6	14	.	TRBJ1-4	CASSLGGGREKLFF	TGTGCCAGCAGTCTGGGGGGGGGCCGCGAAAAACTGTTTTTT
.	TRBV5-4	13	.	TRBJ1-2	CATQQGFNYGYTF	TGTGCCACCCAACAGGGATTTAACTATGGCTACACCTTC
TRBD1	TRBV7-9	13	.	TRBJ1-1	CASSRDSNTEAFF	TGTGCCAGCAGCCGGGACAGCAACACTGAAGCTTTCTTT
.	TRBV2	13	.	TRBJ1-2	CASSPEKNYGYTF	TGTGCCAGCAGCCCGGAGAAGAACTATGGCTACACCTTC
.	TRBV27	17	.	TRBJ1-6	CASSSPTGYSYNSPLHF	TGTGCCAGCAGCAGTCCAACAGGATACTCCTATAATTCACCCCTCCACTTT
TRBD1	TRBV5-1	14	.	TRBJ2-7	CASSLWDRGSEQYF	TGCGCCAGCAGCTTATGGGACAGGGGTTCCGAGCAGTACTTC
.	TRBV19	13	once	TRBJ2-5	CASSVQGQETQYF	TGTGCCAGTAGTGTGCAGGGCCAAGAGACCCAGTACTTC
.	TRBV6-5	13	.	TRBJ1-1	CASSSRQASEAFF	TGTGCCAGCAGTTCCCGACAGGCCTCTGAAGCTTTCTTT
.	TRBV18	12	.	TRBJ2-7	CASSRFEDEQYF	TGTGCCAGCTCACGTTTTGAGGACGAGCAGTACTTC
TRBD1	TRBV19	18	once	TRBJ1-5	CASSARGTGEYGNQPQHF	TGTGCCAGTAGTGCAAGGGGGACAGGGGAGTATGGCAATCAGCCCCAGCATTTT
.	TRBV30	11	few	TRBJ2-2	CAWARGGELFF	TGTGCCTGGGCTAGAGGAGGGGAGCTGTTTTTT
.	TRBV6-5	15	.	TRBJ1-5	CASSYSIGVEQPQHF	TGTGCCAGCAGTTACTCGATCGGGGTTGAGCAGCCCCAGCATTTT
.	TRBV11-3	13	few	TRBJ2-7	CASSAEQGNEQYF	TGTGCCAGCAGCGCCGAACAGGGCAACGAGCAGTACTTC
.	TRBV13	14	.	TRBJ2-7	CASSLVGRAYEQYF	TGTGCTAGCAGCTTAGTTGGCAGGGCCTACGAGCAGTACTTC
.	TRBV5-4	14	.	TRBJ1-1	CASSFGGVNAEAFF	TGTGCCAGCAGCTTTGGGGGGGTCAACGCTGAAGCTTTCTTT
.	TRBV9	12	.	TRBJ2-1	CASSGQYNEQFF	TGTGCCAGCAGCGGACAGTACAATGAGCAGTTCTTC
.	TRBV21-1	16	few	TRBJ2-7	CASGRVAGGKTYEQYF	TGTGCCAGTGGGAGGGTAGCGGGGGGGAAAACCTACGAGCAGTACTTC
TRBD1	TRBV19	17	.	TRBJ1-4	CASLPRDRITTNEKLFF	TGTGCCAGCCTTCCCCGGGACAGAATAACAACTAATGAAAAACTGTTTTTT
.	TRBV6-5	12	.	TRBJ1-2	CASGAVNYGYTF	TGTGCCAGTGGGGCAGTTAACTATGGCTACACCTTC
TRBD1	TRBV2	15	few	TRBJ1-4	CASRETGATNEKLFF	TGTGCCAGCAGGGAAACAGGGGCAACTAATGAAAAACTGTTTTTT
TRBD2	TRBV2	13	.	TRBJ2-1	CASRGLEYNEQFF	TGTGCCAGCCGAGGACTAGAGTACAATGAGCAGTTCTTC
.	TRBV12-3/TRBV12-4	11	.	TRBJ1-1	CASSPGAEAFF	TGTGCCAGCAGCCCGGGGGCTGAAGCTTTCTTT
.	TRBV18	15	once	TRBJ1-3	CASSPLGGTTNTIYF	TGTGCCAGCTCACCGCTCGGGGGAACAACAAACACCATATATTTT
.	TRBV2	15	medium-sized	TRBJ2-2	CASSEGPGYTGELFF	TGTGCCAGCAGTGAAGGGCCCGGGTACACCGGGGAGCTGTTTTTT
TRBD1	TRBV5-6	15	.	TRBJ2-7	CASSLAGTGFSEQYF	TGTGCCAGCAGCTTGGCCGGGACAGGGTTCTCCGAGCAGTACTTC